This is a list of T cell receptor beta chains from one sample in a study of memory CD4+ T cells and cytomegalovirus serostatus. The table came from immunoSEQ multiplex PCR; TCRdb's copy has only in-frame clones and leaves some out. The table records some 48,000 clones, under 80% of them present only once. The sample was memory CD4+ T cells from blood. All receptors derive from an adult in good health and CMV-seronegative. The CDR3 runs from the conserved cysteine through the conserved F or W. A D gene is named only where the DNA matches it firmly. Expanded clones get a size class; other rows say once, few or many, or leave the size out.

v_call: TRBV30; d_call: NA; j_call: TRBJ1-3; clone_size: NA; cdr3_nt: TGTGCCTGCGTCAAGGGCATCTCTGGAAACACCATATATTTT; cdr3_aa: CACVKGISGNTIYF
v_call: TRBV4-1; d_call: NA; j_call: TRBJ2-5; clone_size: NA; cdr3_nt: TGCGCCAGCAGCGTAGGAAGCCAAGAGACCCAGTACTTC; cdr3_aa: CASSVGSQETQYF
v_call: TRBV4-1; d_call: NA; j_call: TRBJ1-5; clone_size: NA; cdr3_nt: TGCGCCAGCAGCCAACAGGAAAATCAGCCCCAGCATTTT; cdr3_aa: CASSQQENQPQHF
v_call: TRBV7-9; d_call: NA; j_call: TRBJ2-2; clone_size: NA; cdr3_nt: TGTGCCAGCAGCTTAGTTTCTTCCGGGGAGCTGTTTTTT; cdr3_aa: CASSLVSSGELFF
v_call: TRBV10-2; d_call: TRBD1; j_call: TRBJ1-1; clone_size: NA; cdr3_nt: TGCGCCAGCAGTGGACTCGACAGGGTAAACACTGAAGCTTTCTTT; cdr3_aa: CASSGLDRVNTEAFF
v_call: TRBV9; d_call: NA; j_call: TRBJ1-3; clone_size: once; cdr3_nt: TGTGCCAGCAGCGTGGGGGATGGAAACACCATATATTTT; cdr3_aa: CASSVGDGNTIYF
v_call: TRBV2; d_call: NA; j_call: TRBJ1-5; clone_size: NA; cdr3_nt: TGTGCCAGTCGGACGGCAGGGGAGATGCAGCCCCAGCATTTT; cdr3_aa: CASRTAGEMQPQHF
v_call: TRBV27; d_call: TRBD1; j_call: TRBJ2-2; clone_size: NA; cdr3_nt: TGTGCCAGCAGCCACAGGGGTAGGGCCGGGGAGCTGTTTTTT; cdr3_aa: CASSHRGRAGELFF
v_call: TRBV5-6; d_call: NA; j_call: TRBJ2-7; clone_size: NA; cdr3_nt: TGTGCCAGCAGCTTGACGGGGGACCCGCTCCCCTACGAGCAGTACTTC; cdr3_aa: CASSLTGDPLPYEQYF
v_call: TRBV5-1; d_call: TRBD1; j_call: TRBJ1-1; clone_size: NA; cdr3_nt: TGCGCCAGCAGCGGGGACAGGAAAAATGAAGCTTTCTTT; cdr3_aa: CASSGDRKNEAFF
v_call: TRBV5-1; d_call: TRBD2; j_call: TRBJ2-7; clone_size: NA; cdr3_nt: TGCGCCAGCAGCTTGAAACTCCTTGGGGCTAGCGGGACCTACGAGCAGTACTTC; cdr3_aa: CASSLKLLGASGTYEQYF
v_call: TRBV19; d_call: NA; j_call: TRBJ2-1; clone_size: NA; cdr3_nt: TGTGCCAGTAGTTATGGCTCCTACAATGAGCAGTTCTTC; cdr3_aa: CASSYGSYNEQFF
v_call: TRBV7-2; d_call: TRBD1; j_call: TRBJ2-1; clone_size: NA; cdr3_nt: TGTGCCAGCAGCTTAGCGTCAGGGACAGGGGCCCATGAGCAGTTCTTC; cdr3_aa: CASSLASGTGAHEQFF
v_call: TRBV27; d_call: NA; j_call: TRBJ1-1; clone_size: NA; cdr3_nt: TGTGCCACTGAAGGTTGGGACACTGAAGCTTTCTTT; cdr3_aa: CATEGWDTEAFF
v_call: TRBV9; d_call: NA; j_call: TRBJ1-4; clone_size: once; cdr3_nt: TGTGCCAGCAGCGTAGGGGCAGCCAGAAATGAAAAACTGTTTTTT; cdr3_aa: CASSVGAARNEKLFF
v_call: TRBV5-5; d_call: NA; j_call: TRBJ2-2; clone_size: NA; cdr3_nt: TGTGCCAGCAGCAGGGGGGCCGGCACCGGGGAGCTGTTTTTT; cdr3_aa: CASSRGAGTGELFF
v_call: TRBV19; d_call: TRBD1; j_call: TRBJ2-2; clone_size: NA; cdr3_nt: TGTGCCAGTAGTTGGACAGGGGGGGACACCGGGGAGCTGTTTTTT; cdr3_aa: CASSWTGGDTGELFF
v_call: TRBV7-2; d_call: NA; j_call: TRBJ1-6; clone_size: once; cdr3_nt: TGTGCCAGCAGCCTTGGGCCAACTTTTAATTCACCCCTCCACTTT; cdr3_aa: CASSLGPTFNSPLHF
v_call: TRBV5-1; d_call: TRBD2; j_call: TRBJ2-3; clone_size: NA; cdr3_nt: TGCGCCAGCAGCTCAGCCTTCGGGGGGGGGACAGATACGCAGTATTTT; cdr3_aa: CASSSAFGGGTDTQYF
v_call: TRBV19; d_call: NA; j_call: TRBJ1-2; clone_size: NA; cdr3_nt: TGTGCCAGTAGGTCGACAGCCTTTGGCTATGGCTACACCTTC; cdr3_aa: CASRSTAFGYGYTF
v_call: TRBV7-2; d_call: TRBD1; j_call: TRBJ1-2; clone_size: NA; cdr3_nt: TGTGCCAGCAGCCCGAGACAGGGGACGATTAGCTACACCTTC; cdr3_aa: CASSPRQGTISYTF
v_call: TRBV6-6; d_call: NA; j_call: TRBJ1-1; clone_size: NA; cdr3_nt: TGTGCCAGCAGTTACGAGCAATCGACAGGTCTGGCTTTCTTT; cdr3_aa: CASSYEQSTGLAFF
v_call: TRBV7-8; d_call: TRBD1; j_call: TRBJ2-7; clone_size: NA; cdr3_nt: TGTGCCAGCAGCTTAGCACAGGGGGCAGCGACCTACGAGCAGTACTTC; cdr3_aa: CASSLAQGAATYEQYF
v_call: TRBV4-3; d_call: NA; j_call: TRBJ2-7; clone_size: NA; cdr3_nt: TGCGCCAGCAGCCAAGATCACTCCAGCTCCTACGAGCAGTACTTC; cdr3_aa: CASSQDHSSSYEQYF
v_call: TRBV4-3; d_call: TRBD1; j_call: TRBJ1-1; clone_size: NA; cdr3_nt: TGCGCCAGCAGCCAGGCAGGGACAGCGAACACTGAAGCTTTCTTT; cdr3_aa: CASSQAGTANTEAFF